Listed here is a single T cell receptor beta chain. As yet, its antigen is unknown. Autoimmune disease history or systemic immunosuppression led to patients being barred. Blood specimens came from baseline, cycle 4 day 1, and cycle 7 day 1. This record belongs to a study of OX40 agonist ivuxolimab in advanced cancers. For the study at large: Head and neck, renal cell, melanoma or hepatocellular carcinoma were the cancers that dose-escalation patients had. Findings and caveats of the study: On average, CD8+ T cells showed a greater number of expanded clones than CD4+.

Method: immunoSEQ multiplex PCR; TCRdb's copy keeps in-frame clones and lacks some. This table holds just over 90,000 clones, 85% to 95% found once. Germline CDR1 and CDR2: SGHVS and FQNEAQ. Trimming at V came to 3 bases and at J to 9 bases, leaving 16 bases not matched to a gene. This CDR3 is 18 amino acids long. The origin of this receptor is an adult with an advanced solid tumor such as melanoma, head and neck, liver or kidney cancer. The chain has TRBV7-8 and TRBJ2-3; 12 bases map to TRBD1. This specimen consisted of CD4+ or CD8+ T cells sorted from blood, obtained in a trial of the OX40 agonist ivuxolimab. The CDR3 DNA reads TGTGCCAGCAGCTTTCCGGGACAGGGGGCCTTTCTTGGTAGGACGCAGTATTTT. Its translation is CASSFPGQGAFLGRTQYF. Full variable domain (rest looked up from reference TRBV7-8 and TRBJ2-3): GAGVSQSPRYKVAKRGQDVALRCDPISGHVSLFWYQQALGQGPEFLTYFQNEAQLDKSGLPSDRFFAERPEGSVSTLKIQRTQQEDSAVYLCASSFPGQGAFLGRTQYFGPGTRLTVL.